One sample yielded the 14 T cell receptor beta chains listed below, sequenced in a study of blood T cells in healthy people across ages. A sample-barcoded 5' primer and a J-beta primer mix were used in a second PCR of roughly 6 to 11 cycles. TCRdb reanalysed the 5' RACE reads using MiXCR and keeps one entry per CDR3 protein. This repertoire shows fewer than 900,000 distinct CDR3 sequences, approximately 43% found once; its top ten account for 20%. Sample: blood. These receptors came from a woman aged 55 to 70 in good health.

With respect to this clonotype: Compared with germline, one end of the junction differs, possibly owing to a read error. The chain has TRBV6-1 and TRBJ2-1; 12 bases agree with TRBD1. The last part of the DNA fits TRBJ2-7 better; the J call may be wrong. The CDR3 spans 16 residues. Germline CDR1 reads MNHNS; CDR2 reads SASEGT. CDR3 sequence reads: CASRTGTGGAAYGQYF. The DNA of the CDR3 is TGTGCCAGCAGGACCGGGACAGGGGGCGCCGCCTACGGGCAGTACTTC.

This clonotype has just one count. J is TRBJ1-4 and V is TRBV10-3; D might be TRBD1 (5 bases). The CDR3 length is 14 residues. V was shortened by 5 bases and J by 4 bases, with 11 bases between the two germline ends. Germline V gives CDR1 ENHRY, CDR2 SYGVKD. CDR3 nucleotides: TGTGCCATCAGTTACGGGGCGGATAATGAAAAACTGTTTTTT. It yields the protein CAISYGADNEKLFF.

V gene TRBV12-3 or TRBV12-4 combines with J gene TRBJ2-3; TRBD2 is a possible D gene (6 bases). Trimming removed 6 bases from V and 2 bases from J, with 18 bases in between. This CDR3 comprises 16 residues. CDR3 sequence reads: CASSTASARSTDTQYF. The CDR3 DNA sequence: TGTGCCAGCAGCACCGCTAGCGCGCGTTCCACAGATACGCAGTATTTT.

The sample holds one count of this clonotype. The chain has TRBV2 and TRBJ1-6, with unresolved D. V was clipped by 1 base and J by 7 bases, with 11 bases between them. The CDR3 contains 15 residues. Per the germline V gene, CDR1 is SNHLY and CDR2 is FYNNEI. This CDR3 is CASSEVGPRNSPLHF. CDR3 bases: TGTGCCAGCAGTGAAGTAGGTCCGAGAAATTCACCCCTCCACTTT.

In its sample, this clonotype was seen a few times. The chain links TRBV7-2 to TRBJ2-3; 14 bases line up with TRBD2. J was trimmed by 1 base and V by 3 bases; bases with no gene match: 6. CDR3 length: 18 amino acids. Germline V CDR1 and CDR2: SGHTA, FQGNSA. The CDR3 DNA follows: TGTGCCAGCAGCTTGGGACTAGCGGGAGCCCCTCGCACAGATACGCAGTATTTT. This codes for CASSLGLAGAPRTDTQYF. Supplemented by reference TRBV7-2 and TRBJ2-3, the full variable domain reads GAGVSQSPSNKVTEKGKDVELRCDPISGHTALYWYRQSLGQGLEFLIYFQGNSAPDKSGLPSDRFSAERTGGSVSTLTIQRTQQEDSAVYLCASSLGLAGAPRTDTQYFGPGTRLTVL.

In its sample, this clonotype was seen many times. This chain joins TRBV18 and TRBJ1-4; D unresolved. Germline V gene data show CDR1 as KGHSH and CDR2 as LQKENI. There are 12 residues in the CDR3. V was trimmed by 3 bases and J by 14 bases, leaving 13 bases between them. The DNA for the CDR3 is TGTGCCAGCTCACCCGGACGCTCCGGGCTGTTTTTT. This encodes CASSPGRSGLFF.

J is TRBJ2-2 and V is TRBV12-3 or TRBV12-4; D gene uncertain. With 11 bases removed from V and 6 bases from J, the gap between germline ends came to 13 bases. This CDR3 has 12 amino acids. The CDR3 DNA sequence: TGTGCCGCAGGCCGTGGACCCGGGGAGCTGTTTTTT. Its translation is CAAGRGPGELFF.

The V and J genes are TRBV20-1 and TRBJ2-2; 13 positions agree with TRBD2. The CDR3 extends over 14 amino acids. Germline trimming cut 5 bases from V and 7 bases from J; bases unmatched to any gene: 4. CDR1 is DFQATT and CDR2 is SNEGSKA in the germline V gene (reference sequence). CDR3 in amino acids: CSAGTSGVVGELFF. The CDR3 nucleotides are TGCAGTGCTGGGACTAGCGGGGTGGTCGGGGAGCTGTTTTTT.

The chain has TRBV4-2 and TRBJ2-1; possibly TRBD1 or TRBD2 for D (5 bases each). The closer fit of TRBJ2-7 to the DNA end suggests the J call may be wrong. Germline lookup yields CDR1 LGHNA and CDR2 YNFKEQ. This CDR3 has 16 residues. Here the CDR3 reads CASSQGGGTSYNEQYF. The CDR3 DNA reads as TGTGCCAGCAGCCAAGGGGGTGGGACCTCCTACAATGAGCAGTACTTC.

The V call is TRBV3-1, the J call TRBJ2-1, with a weak D call TRBD2 (6 bases). Trimming stripped 6 bases from V and 7 bases from J, with 13 bases between. Germline assignment: CDR1 LGHDT and CDR2 YNNKEL (reference sequence). This CDR3 comprises 13 residues. The CDR3 region has the DNA TGTGCCAGCAGTTTCCAGCGGGTGAATGAGCAGTTCTTC. Its protein is CASSFQRVNEQFF.

This clonotype was observed a handful of times. The J gene is TRBJ1-2, the V gene TRBV4-2; 9 bases fit TRBD1. V trimming: 3 bases; J trimming: 6 bases; junction bases outside the gene matches: 5. The germline CDR1 and CDR2 sequences are LGHNA and YNFKEQ. This CDR3 has 14 residues. The CDR3 spells CASSHGQGNNGYTF. The CDR3, as DNA: TGTGCCAGCAGCCATGGACAGGGGAACAATGGCTACACCTTC.

CDR3 in amino acids: CASSWTSGGPVAKNIQYF. The CDR3 nucleotides read TGCGCCAGCAGCTGGACTAGCGGGGGCCCCGTAGCCAAAAACATTCAGTACTTC. The V gene is TRBV5-1, the J gene TRBJ2-4; 13 bases line up with TRBD2. The CDR3 extends over 18 amino acids. The ends lost 3 bases at V and 0 bases at J; junction bases unmatched: 6. The V gene's germline CDR1 is SGHRS and CDR2 YFSETQ.

The V and J genes are TRBV20-1 and TRBJ2-2, with D possibly TRBD1 on 5 matching bases. Trimming shortened V by 3 bases and J by 6 bases, and 8 bases separated the two germline ends. The germline CDR1 and CDR2 sequences are DFQATT and SNEGSKA (reference sequence). This CDR3 region has 12 residues. The CDR3 sequence is CSASRGSGELFF. For the CDR3, the DNA is TGCAGTGCTAGTAGGGGATCCGGGGAGCTGTTTTTT.

This clonotype was seen repeatedly, ten times or more. The rearrangement uses TRBV18 and TRBJ2-1, with D maybe TRBD2 (6 bases). The CDR3 runs 14 residues. The germline V gene encodes CDR1 KGHSH and CDR2 LQKENI. Deletions cut 3 bases from V and 10 bases from J, with 16 bases between. CDR3 coding DNA: TGTGCCAGCTCACCCCCTGGTATAGCGGAAGAGCAGTTCTTC. Its translation is CASSPPGIAEEQFF.